This T cell receptor beta chain is from a study of blood T cells in healthy people across ages. General study points: Comparison with aged donors showed that long-lived donors had more naive CD4+ cells and higher diversity. With age, beta diversity per million T cells declined roughly linearly, significantly by about 37.

This clonotype was counted ten times or more. The antigen is unknown. Through a sample-barcoded 5' primer and a J-beta primer mix, a second PCR was run for roughly 7 to 12 cycles. TCRdb re-derived calls from the 5' RACE reads in MiXCR, one entry per CDR3 protein. This sample has 600,000 or so distinct CDR3 sequences; over 20% occur once, and the top ten carry around 3.4%. Donors were healthy Caucasian individuals from Russia aged about 6 to 90. The germline V and J ends were trimmed by 2 bases and 10 bases, with 19 bases remaining between them. Germline assignment: CDR1 SGHRS and CDR2 YFSETQ. This CDR3 is built from 15 residues.

Sequencing used blood. The TCR was taken from a man aged 65 to 85 in good health. The gene calls are TRBV5-1 and TRBJ2-1; D gene unclear. CDR3 residues: CASSLPTGKEKEQFF. DNA for the CDR3: TGCGCCAGCAGCTTACCCACCGGCAAGGAAAAAGAGCAGTTCTTC.